The T cell receptor (beta chain) under discussion was sequenced for a study of human T cells and chemical hapten exposure. This clonotype was counted only a few times. Germline V gives CDR1 KGHSH, CDR2 LQKENI. The trim removed 2 bases at V and 4 bases at J, leaving 20 bases unmatched. This CDR3 comprises 20 residues. Time point meaning: pre-sensitization, week 0. The treatment: therapeutic diphenylcyclopropenone sensitization with weekly scalp DPC. The study enrolled 18 to 70-year-old alopecia patients suitable for DPC. TCRdb re-called the RACE reads with MiXCR, one entry per CDR3 protein. Counted here are more than 250,000 distinct CDR3 sequences, 8.6% occurring once; the ten biggest clones make up 2% to 3%.

The clonotype originates from a middle-aged woman with alopecia areata. Some clones in this sample may be carry-over from other donors' samples. The V call is TRBV18, the J call TRBJ2-1; 7 nucleotides line up with TRBD2. The sample consisted of whole blood, taken in connection with sensitization to the hapten diphenylcyclopropenone (DPC). The CDR3, as DNA: TGTGCCAGCTCACCAGAAAATCGGTTGATACGGACTAGTGTTTACAATGAGCAGTTCTTC. Translation: CASSPENRLIRTSVYNEQFF.